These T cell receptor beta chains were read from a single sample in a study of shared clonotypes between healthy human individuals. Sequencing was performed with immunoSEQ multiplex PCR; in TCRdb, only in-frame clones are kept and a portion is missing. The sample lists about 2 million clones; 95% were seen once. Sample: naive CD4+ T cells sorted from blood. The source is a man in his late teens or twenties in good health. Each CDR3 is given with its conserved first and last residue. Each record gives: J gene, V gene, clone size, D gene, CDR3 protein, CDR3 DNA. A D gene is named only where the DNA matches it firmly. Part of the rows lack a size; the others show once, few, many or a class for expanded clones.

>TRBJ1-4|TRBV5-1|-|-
CASSPHTATNEKLFF
TGCGCCAGCAGCCCCCACACCGCAACTAATGAAAAACTGTTTTTT
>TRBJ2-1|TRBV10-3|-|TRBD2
CAISRLAGNNEQFF
TGTGCCATCAGTCGACTAGCGGGAAACAATGAGCAGTTCTTC
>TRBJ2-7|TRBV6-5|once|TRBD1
CASRTTGGYEQYF
TGTGCCAGCAGGACTACAGGGGGCTACGAGCAGTACTTC
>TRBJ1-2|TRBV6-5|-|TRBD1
CASSPSGTGNYGYTF
TGTGCCAGCAGTCCTTCCGGGACAGGAAACTATGGCTACACCTTC
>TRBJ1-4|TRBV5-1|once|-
CASSSPGAGEKLFF
TGCGCCAGCAGCTCCCCGGGGGCGGGAGAAAAACTGTTTTTT
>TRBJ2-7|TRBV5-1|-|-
CASSLMQGSYEQYF
TGCGCCAGCAGCTTGATGCAAGGCTCCTACGAGCAGTACTTC
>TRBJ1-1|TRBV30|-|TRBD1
CAWNAGTANTEAFF
TGTGCCTGGAATGCCGGGACAGCGAACACTGAAGCTTTCTTT
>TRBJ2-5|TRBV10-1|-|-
CASSRGTSGTQYF
TGCGCCAGCAGTCGGGGAACTAGTGGGACCCAGTACTTC
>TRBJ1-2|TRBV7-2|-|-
CASSYYREYNYGYTF
TGTGCCAGCAGCTACTACAGGGAGTATAACTATGGCTACACCTTC
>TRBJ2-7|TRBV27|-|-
CASSSDSANGYEQYF
TGTGCCAGCAGTTCGGACAGTGCAAATGGCTACGAGCAGTACTTC
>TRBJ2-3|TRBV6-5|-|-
CASRRTGATTDTQYF
TGTGCCAGCAGACGCACGGGGGCTACCACAGATACGCAGTATTTT
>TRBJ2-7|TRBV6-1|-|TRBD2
CASLPSGGTPYEQYF
TGTGCCAGCCTTCCTAGCGGGGGGACTCCTTACGAGCAGTACTTC
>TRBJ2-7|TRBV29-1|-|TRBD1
CSVQGQGLYEQYF
TGCAGCGTCCAGGGACAGGGTTTATACGAGCAGTACTTC
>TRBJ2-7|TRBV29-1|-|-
CSVLAVNGPPYEQYF
TGCAGCGTCCTTGCCGTGAATGGCCCCCCCTACGAGCAGTACTTC
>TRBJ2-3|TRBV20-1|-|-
CSARRTDTQYF
TGCAGTGCTAGACGCACAGATACGCAGTATTTT
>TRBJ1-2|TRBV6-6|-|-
CASSYRPGRNGYTF
TGTGCCAGCAGTTACCGGCCAGGGAGGAACGGCTACACCTTC